The source of this T cell receptor (beta chain) is a study of cytomegalovirus exposure and HLA in healthy donors. Study-level points and caveats: A later analysis showed HLA-associated TCR beta chains outstripping equally common others in clonal expansion.

Trimming stripped 2 bases from V and 1 base from J, with 8 bases between. The CDR3 is 14 amino acids. CDR1 is MNHEY and CDR2 is SVGAGI in the germline V gene. Donors likely had unrecorded immune exposures despite being nominally healthy when sampled. PCR was performed using 60 Vbeta and 13 Jbeta primers. Measured with immunoSEQ multiplex PCR; TCRdb has only the in-frame clones, and not every one. The data contain fewer than 350,000 clones, around 90% of them singletons. Turning to this clone: Its antigen is currently unknown.

The sequenced material came from PBMCs. The chain links TRBV6-5 to TRBJ1-1; D is ambiguous. The clonotype originates from a woman aged 18-35 years in good health and CMV-seronegative. This CDR3 is CASSYQVGNTEAFF. CDR3 sequence (DNA): TGTGCCAGCAGTTACCAGGTTGGGAACACTGAAGCTTTCTTT.